Each of the 17 T cell receptor beta chains below was sequenced from the same sample in a study of spatial heterogeneity in lung cancer. Time point in this sample: blood at routine non-recurrence follow-up after resection. The sequenced material consisted of unsorted whole RNA from tumor, nontumor lung or frozen PBMC. Using its own MiXCR run on the 5' RACE reads, TCRdb lists one record per CDR3 protein. Of around 110,000 distinct CDR3 sequences listed, 9% to 15% were seen once; the top ten hold approximately 17%. Sequenced material: PBMCs, taken at follow-up. These receptor sequences come from a male donor with early-stage non-small cell lung cancer.

This clonotype was seen many times. V gene TRBV5-1 combines with J gene TRBJ2-3, with 7 bases identical to TRBD1. CDR3 size: 14 residues. V dropped 2 bases and J dropped 4; count of bases not matched to a gene: 4. Per the germline V gene, CDR1 is SGHRS and CDR2 is YFSETQ. CDR3 bases: TGCGCCAGCAGCTTCGACAGGGTCTCAGATACGCAGTATTTT. The encoded protein is CASSFDRVSDTQYF.

J is TRBJ2-7 and V is TRBV7-9, with TRBD1 identical over 7 bases. Germline V lookup: CDR1 SEHNR, CDR2 FQNEAQ (reference sequence). This CDR3 contains 15 residues. V lost 5 bases and J lost 3; bases outside the gene matches: 10. The CDR3 nucleotides read TGTGCCAGCAGCACACCACAGGGGCCCGTCTACGAGCAGTACTTC. It codes for CASSTPQGPVYEQYF.

The chain joins TRBV20-1 to TRBJ2-2; D ambiguous. Germline V gives CDR1 DFQATT, CDR2 SNEGSKA (reference sequence). V lost 3 bases and J 4 bases, leaving 9 bases between the germline ends. The CDR3 is 13 residues long. This chain's CDR3 is CSASRVGTGELFF. CDR3 in DNA: TGCAGTGCTAGTAGGGTTGGCACCGGGGAGCTGTTTTTT.

This clonotype was seen at least ten times. The rearrangement links TRBV6-5 to TRBJ1-2; 9 bases map to TRBD1. Unmatched junction bases numbered 5, after V lost 4 bases and J lost 5 bases. CDR3 length equals 14 residues. Germline lookup yields CDR1 MNHEY and CDR2 SVGAGI. The CDR3 is CASSLSTGGYGYTF. The CDR3 DNA reads as TGTGCCAGCAGTTTATCGACAGGGGGGTATGGCTACACCTTC.

The V gene is TRBV7-8, the J gene TRBJ1-5, with TRBD1 as a possible D gene (6 bases). CDR3 size: 16 residues. V lost 0 bases and J 3 bases, leaving 12 bases between the germline ends. The germline V gene has CDR1 SGHVS and CDR2 FQNEAQ. The CDR3 sequence: CASSLAGGGNNQPQHF. The CDR3, as DNA: TGTGCCAGCAGCTTAGCGGGAGGGGGAAACAATCAGCCCCAGCATTTT.

CDR3 loop: CASSLTGVAGYTF. CDR3 DNA: TGTGCCAGCAGCCTCACAGGGGTCGCTGGCTACACCTTC. The rearrangement joins TRBV7-9 to TRBJ1-2, with 7 bases fitting TRBD1. This CDR3 is built from 13 residues. J lost 7 bases, V lost 5 bases, and 7 bases had no gene match. Germline V gene lookup returns CDR1 SEHNR and CDR2 FQNEAQ (reference sequence).

This clonotype was detected ten times or more. The rearrangement joins TRBV7-9 to TRBJ2-7; D is possibly TRBD1 or TRBD2 (5 bases each). CDR1 is SEHNR and CDR2 is FQNEAQ in the germline V gene (reference sequence). The V end was cut by 1 base, the J end by 2 bases, with 12 bases between. This CDR3 is built from 15 residues. Here the CDR3 reads CASSLGGSGTYEQYF. CDR3 DNA sequence: TGTGCCAGCAGCTTAGGGGGGTCAGGGACCTACGAGCAGTACTTC. The full variable domain, in which reference TRBV7-9 and TRBJ2-7 provide the parts outside the CDR3, is DTGVSQNPRHKITKRGQNVTFRCDPISEHNRLYWYRQTLGQGPEFLTYFQNEAQLEKSRLLSDRFSAERPKGSFSTLEIQRTEQGDSAMYLCASSLGGSGTYEQYFGPGTRLTVT.

This clonotype has a count of ten or more. The V gene is TRBV7-2, the J gene TRBJ2-1; D is perhaps TRBD1 or TRBD2 (6 bases each). Trimming stripped 2 bases from V and 8 bases from J, with 10 bases between. The CDR3 has 13 amino acids. Germline values: CDR1 SGHTA, CDR2 FQGNSA. CDR3 sequence (DNA): TGTGCCAGCAGCTTAAACAGGGAGGATGAGCAGTTCTTC. Translated, it gives CASSLNREDEQFF. Full variable domain (outside the CDR3, taken from reference TRBV7-2 and TRBJ2-1): GAGVSQSPSNKVTEKGKDVELRCDPISGHTALYWYRQSLGQGLEFLIYFQGNSAPDKSGLPSDRFSAERTGGSVSTLTIQRTQQEDSAVYLCASSLNREDEQFFGPGTRLTVL.

The chain links TRBV7-6 to TRBJ1-1; weak D call: TRBD1 (6 bases). Germline V gene data show CDR1 as SGHVS and CDR2 as FNYEAQ. The CDR3 has 15 amino acids. The germline V and J ends were trimmed by 4 bases and 1 base, with 13 bases remaining between them. DNA for the CDR3: TGTGCCAGCAGCTGGGACATGGGGAAGAACACTGAAGCTTTCTTT. Amino acid sequence: CASSWDMGKNTEAFF.

The gene calls are TRBV2 and TRBJ1-2; D is possibly TRBD1 (5 bases). The CDR3 is made up of 12 amino acids. Germline V lookup: CDR1 SNHLY, CDR2 FYNNEI. Trimming shortened V by 10 bases and J by 13 bases, and 22 bases separated the two germline ends. CDR3 DNA sequence: TGTGCCACGAGCAAGGACCTTAGCCAGGGCACCTTC. Translating gives CATSKDLSQGTF.

For this clonotype: Relative to the germline gene, one junction end is altered; a read error may explain this. The chain joins TRBV9 to TRBJ2-1; TRBD2 aligns across 7 bases. Germline V gene data show CDR1 as SGDLS and CDR2 as YYNGEE. The CDR3 is 12 residues long. In DNA form, the CDR3 reads TGTGCCAGCAGCGTAGAGGGCGGGGGACCTCGCTTC. Translation gives CASSVEGGGPRF.

This sequence joins TRBV11-2 and TRBJ2-1; 10 bases are shared with TRBD1. Germline values: CDR1 SGHAT, CDR2 FQNNGV. The junction had 4 bases not matched to a gene; V was cut back by 5 bases and J by 3 bases. This CDR3 has 15 residues. CDR3 nucleotides: TGTGCCAGCAGCATCCGGGACAGGGGCTACAATGAGCAGTTCTTC. The encoded protein is CASSIRDRGYNEQFF.

This clonotype was counted between two and nine times. The chain links TRBV20-1 to TRBJ2-1; TRBD1 matches at 8 bases. The CDR3 covers 15 residues. Germline values: CDR1 DFQATT, CDR2 SNEGSKA (reference sequence). V lost 0 bases and J lost 3; bases outside the gene matches: 4. This CDR3 is CSARDTGQVYNEQFF. CDR3 DNA: TGCAGTGCTAGAGATACGGGACAGGTCTACAATGAGCAGTTCTTC.

This clonotype was seen more than once but under ten times. V and J are TRBV18 and TRBJ2-6; the match to TRBD1 covers 10 bases. Germline trimming cut 3 bases from V and 1 base from J; bases unmatched to any gene: 6. The CDR3 spans 18 residues. Per the germline V gene, CDR1 is KGHSH and CDR2 is LQKENI. The DNA of the CDR3 is TGTGCCAGCTCACCGACCCCGGGACAGGGGTCTGGGGCCAACGTCCTGACTTTC. Translated: CASSPTPGQGSGANVLTF. Full variable domain (outside the CDR3, taken from reference TRBV18 and TRBJ2-6): NAGVMQNPRHLVRRRGQEARLRCSPMKGHSHVYWYRQLPEEGLKFMVYLQKENIIDESGMPKERFSAEFPKEGPSILRIQQVVRGDSAAYFCASSPTPGQGSGANVLTFGAGSRLTVL.

This sequence joins TRBV11-2 and TRBJ2-1; no clear D gene. Germline CDR1 SGHAT, CDR2 FQNNGV. The length of the CDR3 is 15 residues. V was cut by 5 bases and J by 2 bases, with 13 bases left in between. The DNA of the CDR3 is TGTGCCAGCAGCGGGGTTCGGTTGACCTACAATGAGCAGTTCTTC. As protein: CASSGVRLTYNEQFF.

The V gene is TRBV5-1, the J gene TRBJ2-1; D might be TRBD1 (5 bases). V lost 0 bases and J 8 bases, leaving 9 bases between the germline ends. The CDR3 is made up of 13 amino acids. The germline CDR1 and CDR2 sequences are SGHRS and YFSETQ. CDR3 in DNA: TGCGCCAGCAGCTTGGGGGGCACGGATGAGCAGTTCTTC. It yields the protein CASSLGGTDEQFF.

The chain joins TRBV29-1 to TRBJ2-1, with D unresolved. In germline, CDR1 is SQVTM, CDR2 ANQGSEA. The CDR3 spans 12 residues. Between the trimmed V and J ends, which lost 7 bases and 7 bases, there was a span of 14 bases. The DNA for the CDR3 is TGCAGCGGGACCCCATCCGGGAATGAGCAGTTCTTC. It translates to CSGTPSGNEQFF.